Listed below are T cell receptor beta chains from one sample, sequenced in a study of cytomegalovirus exposure and HLA in healthy donors. Clones were read by immunoSEQ multiplex PCR, and TCRdb kept only the in-frame ones, dropping some. The sample contains 160,000 or so clones, about 80% of which appear only once. Sample: PBMCs. These receptors were obtained from a man aged 25-40 years in good health and CMV-seronegative. CDR3s include the opening cysteine and the closing phenylalanine or tryptophan. Fields, in order: J gene, V gene, D gene, CDR3 protein. A D gene is named only where the DNA matches it firmly.

J gene: TRBJ1-5
V gene: TRBV11-2
D gene: -
CDR3 protein: CASSLDRGQPQHF

J gene: TRBJ2-1
V gene: TRBV6-5
D gene: TRBD1
CDR3 protein: CASSPGQSNEQFF

J gene: TRBJ2-1
V gene: TRBV6-5
D gene: -
CDR3 protein: CASSYSKFSNEQFF

J gene: TRBJ2-7
V gene: TRBV7-2
D gene: TRBD2
CDR3 protein: CASSPPPSGTVEQYF

J gene: TRBJ2-4
V gene: TRBV4-1
D gene: TRBD1
CDR3 protein: CASSQPGTVKNIQYF

J gene: TRBJ2-3
V gene: TRBV5-4
D gene: TRBD2
CDR3 protein: CASSAERGAGGPDTQYF

J gene: TRBJ2-4
V gene: TRBV27
D gene: -
CDR3 protein: CASRNSTGLAKNIQYF

J gene: TRBJ1-5
V gene: TRBV30
D gene: TRBD1
CDR3 protein: CAWRGQAGDQPQHF

J gene: TRBJ2-7
V gene: TRBV9
D gene: TRBD1
CDR3 protein: CASSVEAGGGREQYF

J gene: TRBJ2-7
V gene: TRBV28
D gene: TRBD1
CDR3 protein: CASSLLTGTSYEQYF

J gene: TRBJ2-7
V gene: TRBV11-2
D gene: -
CDR3 protein: CASNLDSDGLEQYF

J gene: TRBJ2-1
V gene: TRBV28
D gene: TRBD2
CDR3 protein: CASSSEGLGGYNEQFF

J gene: TRBJ1-5
V gene: TRBV28
D gene: -
CDR3 protein: CASSLFWEDSNQPQHF

J gene: TRBJ1-3
V gene: TRBV19
D gene: -
CDR3 protein: CASINDRKSSGNTIYF

J gene: TRBJ1-3
V gene: TRBV9
D gene: -
CDR3 protein: CASSVDRIGNTIYF

J gene: TRBJ2-2
V gene: TRBV5-1
D gene: -
CDR3 protein: CASRVGADGELFF

J gene: TRBJ2-7
V gene: TRBV30
D gene: TRBD1
CDR3 protein: CAWSETGDHEQYF

J gene: TRBJ1-2
V gene: TRBV7-3
D gene: -
CDR3 protein: CASSPPTGYRVYGYTF

J gene: TRBJ1-4
V gene: TRBV7-8
D gene: -
CDR3 protein: CASSFTGLVDEKLFF

J gene: TRBJ1-2
V gene: TRBV7-9
D gene: TRBD1
CDR3 protein: CASSLVGQGEMRGYTF

J gene: TRBJ2-2
V gene: TRBV2
D gene: TRBD1
CDR3 protein: CASDRERANTGELFF

J gene: TRBJ2-7
V gene: TRBV27
D gene: -
CDR3 protein: CASSLSGTPYEQYF

J gene: TRBJ2-7
V gene: TRBV6-4
D gene: TRBD2
CDR3 protein: CARASGRNYEQYF

J gene: TRBJ2-1
V gene: TRBV28
D gene: -
CDR3 protein: CASSLLQLAHYNEQFF

J gene: TRBJ2-7
V gene: TRBV2
D gene: TRBD2
CDR3 protein: CASGLAGAVYEQYF

J gene: TRBJ2-7
V gene: TRBV10-1
D gene: TRBD1
CDR3 protein: CASSSGQGSEQYF

J gene: TRBJ2-7
V gene: TRBV14
D gene: -
CDR3 protein: CASSQGWRYEQYF

J gene: TRBJ2-7
V gene: TRBV30
D gene: -
CDR3 protein: CAWRSVRGGAYEQYF

J gene: TRBJ2-7
V gene: TRBV30
D gene: -
CDR3 protein: CAWRVGGRTYEQYF

J gene: TRBJ1-2
V gene: TRBV6-5
D gene: -
CDR3 protein: CASSTGNYGYTF

J gene: TRBJ1-2
V gene: TRBV7-9
D gene: -
CDR3 protein: CSSTHPTYNYGYTF

J gene: TRBJ1-2
V gene: TRBV7-9
D gene: -
CDR3 protein: CASSSRTAANYGYTF

J gene: TRBJ2-7
V gene: TRBV7-5
D gene: -
CDR3 protein: CARSPRVLLAGEVSEQYF

J gene: TRBJ1-5
V gene: TRBV20-1
D gene: -
CDR3 protein: CSASAQHF

J gene: TRBJ2-2
V gene: TRBV7-2
D gene: -
CDR3 protein: CASSLSWNTGELFF

J gene: TRBJ2-5
V gene: TRBV5-1
D gene: -
CDR3 protein: CASSLAQGETQYF

J gene: TRBJ1-2
V gene: TRBV6-1
D gene: -
CDR3 protein: CASSGAVIYGYTF